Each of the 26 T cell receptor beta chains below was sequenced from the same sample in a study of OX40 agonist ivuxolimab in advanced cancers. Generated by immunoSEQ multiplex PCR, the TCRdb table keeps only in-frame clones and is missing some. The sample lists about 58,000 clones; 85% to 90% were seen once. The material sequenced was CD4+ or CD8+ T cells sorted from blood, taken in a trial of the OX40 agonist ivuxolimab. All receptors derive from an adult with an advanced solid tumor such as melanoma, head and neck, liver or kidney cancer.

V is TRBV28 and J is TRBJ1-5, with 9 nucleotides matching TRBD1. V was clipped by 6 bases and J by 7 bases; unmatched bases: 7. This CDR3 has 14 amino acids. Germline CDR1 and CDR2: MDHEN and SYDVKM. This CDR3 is CASSSQGARQPQHF. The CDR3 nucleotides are TGTGCCAGCAGCTCACAGGGGGCGAGGCAGCCCCAGCATTTT. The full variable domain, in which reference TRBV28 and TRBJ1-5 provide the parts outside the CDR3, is DVKVTQSSRYLVKRTGEKVFLECVQDMDHENMFWYRQDPGLGLRLIYFSYDVKMKEKGDIPEGYSVSREKKERFSLILESASTNQTSMYLCASSSQGARQPQHFGDGTRLSIL.

The CDR3 loop reads CASKGELRTEAFF. The CDR3 region has the DNA TGTGCCAGTAAAGGGGAGCTACGGACTGAAGCTTTCTTT. This sequence joins TRBV19 and TRBJ1-1; perhaps TRBD1 as D (5 bases). Germline CDR1 and CDR2: LNHDA and SQIVND (reference sequence). The V end lost 7 bases, the J end lost 5 bases, and 14 bases lay between the germline ends. The CDR3 has 13 residues.

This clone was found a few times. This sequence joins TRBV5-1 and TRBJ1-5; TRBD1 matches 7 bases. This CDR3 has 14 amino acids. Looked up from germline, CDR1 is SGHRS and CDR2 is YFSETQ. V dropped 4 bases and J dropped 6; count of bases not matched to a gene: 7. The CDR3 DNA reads TGCGCCAGCAGCCAGAGAGGGGGCTCTCAGCCCCAGCATTTT. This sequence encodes CASSQRGGSQPQHF.

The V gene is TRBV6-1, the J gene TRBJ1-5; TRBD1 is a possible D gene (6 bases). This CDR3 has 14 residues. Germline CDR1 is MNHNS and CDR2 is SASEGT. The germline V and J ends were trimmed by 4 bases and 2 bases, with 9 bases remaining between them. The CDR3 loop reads CASSGGRRNQPQHF. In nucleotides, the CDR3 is TGTGCCAGCAGTGGGGGGCGGCGCAATCAGCCCCAGCATTTT.

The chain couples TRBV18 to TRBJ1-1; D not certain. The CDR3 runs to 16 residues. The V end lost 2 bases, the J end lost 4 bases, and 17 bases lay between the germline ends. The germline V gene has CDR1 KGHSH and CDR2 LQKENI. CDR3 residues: CASSPKDLSRGTEAFF. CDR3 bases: TGTGCCAGCTCACCAAAGGACCTCTCACGTGGCACTGAAGCTTTCTTT.

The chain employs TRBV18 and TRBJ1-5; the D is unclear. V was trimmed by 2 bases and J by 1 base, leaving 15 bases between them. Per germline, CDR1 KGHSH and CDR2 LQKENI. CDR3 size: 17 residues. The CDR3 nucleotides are TGTGCCAGCTCACCAGGTCTCGGGGTTAGGAGCAATCAGCCCCAGCATTTT. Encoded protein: CASSPGLGVRSNQPQHF.

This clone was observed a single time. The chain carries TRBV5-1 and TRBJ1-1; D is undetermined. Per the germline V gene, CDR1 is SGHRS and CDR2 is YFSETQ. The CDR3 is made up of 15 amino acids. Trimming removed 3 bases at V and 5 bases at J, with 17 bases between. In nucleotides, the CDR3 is TGCGCCAGCAGCTCCCAGGACGGACGAGGAACTGAAGCTTTCTTT. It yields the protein CASSSQDGRGTEAFF.

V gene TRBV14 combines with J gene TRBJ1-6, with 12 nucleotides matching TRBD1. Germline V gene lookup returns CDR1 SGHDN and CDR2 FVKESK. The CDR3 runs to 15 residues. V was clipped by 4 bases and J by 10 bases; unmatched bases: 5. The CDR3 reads CASSRGQGALSPLHF. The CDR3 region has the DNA TGTGCCAGCAGCCGGGGACAGGGGGCATTGTCACCCCTCCACTTT.

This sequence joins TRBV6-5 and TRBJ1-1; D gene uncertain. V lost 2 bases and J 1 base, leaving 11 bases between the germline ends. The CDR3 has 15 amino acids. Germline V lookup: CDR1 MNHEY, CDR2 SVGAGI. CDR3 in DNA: TGTGCCAGCAGTTACGACTACACCCAGAACACTGAAGCTTTCTTT. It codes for CASSYDYTQNTEAFF.

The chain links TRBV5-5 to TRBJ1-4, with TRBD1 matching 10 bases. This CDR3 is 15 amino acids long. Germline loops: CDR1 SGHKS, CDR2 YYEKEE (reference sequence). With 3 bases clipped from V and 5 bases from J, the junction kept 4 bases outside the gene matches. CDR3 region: CASSSPGQGNEKLFF. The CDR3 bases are TGTGCCAGCAGCTCACCGGGACAGGGGAATGAAAAACTGTTTTTT.

For the CDR3, the DNA is TGTGCCAGCAGCTTACAAGGGGCGGGAAGAACTGAAGCTTTCTTT. Protein sequence: CASSLQGAGRTEAFF. The J gene is TRBJ1-1, the V gene TRBV11-2; possible D gene TRBD1, 5 bases. Germline CDR1 is SGHAT and CDR2 is FQNNGV. The CDR3 length is 15 residues. Trimming took 2 bases from V and 5 from J, leaving 15 bases between them.

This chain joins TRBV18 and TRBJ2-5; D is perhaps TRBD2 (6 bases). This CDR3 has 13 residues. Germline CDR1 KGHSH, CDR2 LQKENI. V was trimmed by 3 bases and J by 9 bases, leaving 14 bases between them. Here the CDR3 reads CASSPGPWGAQYF. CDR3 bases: TGTGCCAGCTCACCGGGGCCGTGGGGGGCCCAGTACTTC.

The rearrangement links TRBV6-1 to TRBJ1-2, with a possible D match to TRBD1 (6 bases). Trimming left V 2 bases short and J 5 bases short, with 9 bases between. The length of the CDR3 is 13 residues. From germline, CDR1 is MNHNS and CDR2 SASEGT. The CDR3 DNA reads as TGTGCCAGCAGTGAACCAGGGGTTTATGGCTACACCTTC. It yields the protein CASSEPGVYGYTF.

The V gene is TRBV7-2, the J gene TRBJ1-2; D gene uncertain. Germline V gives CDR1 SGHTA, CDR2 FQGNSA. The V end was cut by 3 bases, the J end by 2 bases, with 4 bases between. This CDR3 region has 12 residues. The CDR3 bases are TGTGCCAGCAGCTTCCTGAACTATGGCTACACCTTC. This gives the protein CASSFLNYGYTF.

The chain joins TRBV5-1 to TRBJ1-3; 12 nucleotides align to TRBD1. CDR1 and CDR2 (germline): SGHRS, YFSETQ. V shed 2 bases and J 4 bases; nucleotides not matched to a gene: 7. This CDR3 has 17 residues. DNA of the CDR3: TGCGCCAGCAGCTTTGGTGGGACAGGGGGCTCCGGAAACACCATATATTTT. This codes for CASSFGGTGGSGNTIYF.

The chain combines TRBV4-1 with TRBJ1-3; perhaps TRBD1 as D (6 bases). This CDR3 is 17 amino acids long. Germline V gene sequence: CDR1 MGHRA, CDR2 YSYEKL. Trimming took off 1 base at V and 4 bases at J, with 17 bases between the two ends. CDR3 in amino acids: CASSQVERGNSGNTIYF. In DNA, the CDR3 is TGCGCCAGCAGCCAAGTGGAGAGGGGGAACTCGGGAAACACCATATATTTT.

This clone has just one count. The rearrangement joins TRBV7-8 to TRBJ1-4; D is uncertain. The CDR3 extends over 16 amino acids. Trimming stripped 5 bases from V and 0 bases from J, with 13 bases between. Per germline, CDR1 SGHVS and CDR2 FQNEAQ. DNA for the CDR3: TGTGCCAGCAGCAGGTCCCGCTCTGCAACTAATGAAAAACTGTTTTTT. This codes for CASSRSRSATNEKLFF.

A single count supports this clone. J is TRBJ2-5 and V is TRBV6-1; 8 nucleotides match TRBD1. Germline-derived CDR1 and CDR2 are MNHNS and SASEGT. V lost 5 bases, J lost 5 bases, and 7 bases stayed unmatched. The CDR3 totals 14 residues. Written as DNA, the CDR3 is TGTGCCAGCAGTACCTCAGGGGGCGTGGAGACCCAGTACTTC. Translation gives CASSTSGGVETQYF.

The CDR3 reads CASSLGPYTGELFF. In nucleotides, the CDR3 is TGTGCCAGCAGCTTAGGGCCGTACACCGGGGAGCTGTTTTTT. The chain recombines TRBV7-7 with TRBJ2-2; D is unclear. The CDR3 consists of 14 residues. The germline gives CDR1 SSHAT, CDR2 FNYEAQ (reference sequence). Between the trimmed V and J ends, which lost 1 base and 3 bases, there was a span of 6 bases.

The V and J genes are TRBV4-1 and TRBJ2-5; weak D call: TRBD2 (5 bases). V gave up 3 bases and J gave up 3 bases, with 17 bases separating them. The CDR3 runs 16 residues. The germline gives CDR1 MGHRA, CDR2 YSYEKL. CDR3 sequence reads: CASSHTGEIGKETQYF. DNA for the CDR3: TGCGCCAGCAGCCACACTGGGGAGATAGGGAAAGAGACCCAGTACTTC.

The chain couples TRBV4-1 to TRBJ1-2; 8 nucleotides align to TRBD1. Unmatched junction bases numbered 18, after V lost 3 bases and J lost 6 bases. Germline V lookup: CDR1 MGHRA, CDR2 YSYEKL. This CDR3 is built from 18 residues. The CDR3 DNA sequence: TGCGCCAGCAGCCAGGAATCGGCGTCAGGGGGCGCTGGCGATGGCTACACCTTC. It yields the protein CASSQESASGGAGDGYTF.

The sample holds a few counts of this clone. CDR3 in amino acids: CASRVGSASTDTQYF. CDR3 bases: TGTGCCAGCAGGGTCGGATCAGCTAGCACAGATACGCAGTATTTT. The chain couples TRBV6-5 to TRBJ2-3, with D hard to call. V shed 6 bases and J shed 0 bases, with 13 bases lying between them. Germline CDR1 and CDR2: MNHEY and SVGAGI. CDR3 length equals 15 residues.

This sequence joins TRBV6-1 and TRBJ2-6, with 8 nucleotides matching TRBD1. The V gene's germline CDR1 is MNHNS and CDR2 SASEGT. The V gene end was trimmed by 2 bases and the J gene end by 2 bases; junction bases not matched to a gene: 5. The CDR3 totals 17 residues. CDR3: CASSELSGQAGANVLTF. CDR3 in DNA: TGTGCCAGCAGTGAATTATCGGGACAGGCTGGGGCCAACGTCCTGACTTTC.

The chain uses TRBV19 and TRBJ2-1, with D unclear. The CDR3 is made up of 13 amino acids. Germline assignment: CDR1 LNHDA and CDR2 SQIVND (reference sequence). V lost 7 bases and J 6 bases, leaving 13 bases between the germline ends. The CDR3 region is CASTPGTPNEQFF. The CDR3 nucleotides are TGTGCCAGTACCCCCGGCACCCCCAATGAGCAGTTCTTC. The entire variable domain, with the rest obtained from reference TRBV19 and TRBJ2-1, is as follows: DGGITQSPKYLFRKEGQNVTLSCEQNLNHDAMYWYRQDPGQGLRLIYYSQIVNDFQKGDIAEGYSVSREKKESFPLTVTSAQKNPTAFYLCASTPGTPNEQFFGPGTRLTVL.

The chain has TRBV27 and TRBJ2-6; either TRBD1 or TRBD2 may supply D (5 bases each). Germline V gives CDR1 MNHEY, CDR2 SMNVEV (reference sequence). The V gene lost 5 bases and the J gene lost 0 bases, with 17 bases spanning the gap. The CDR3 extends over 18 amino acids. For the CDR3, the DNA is TGTGCCAGCAGTCCCAGGGTAGGGGACCCCTCTGGGGCCAACGTCCTGACTTTC. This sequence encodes CASSPRVGDPSGANVLTF.

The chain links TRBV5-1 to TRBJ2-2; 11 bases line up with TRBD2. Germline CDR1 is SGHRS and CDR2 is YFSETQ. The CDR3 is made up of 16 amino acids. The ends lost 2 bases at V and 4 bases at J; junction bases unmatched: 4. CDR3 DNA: TGCGCCAGCAGCTTTACTAGCGGGAGCAGCACCGGGGAGCTGTTTTTT. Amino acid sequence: CASSFTSGSSTGELFF. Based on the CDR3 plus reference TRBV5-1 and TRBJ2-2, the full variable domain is KAGVTQTPRYLIKTRGQQVTLSCSPISGHRSVSWYQQTPGQGLQFLFEYFSETQRNKGNFPGRFSGRQFSNSRSEMNVSTLELGDSALYLCASSFTSGSSTGELFFGEGSRLTVL.